One sample yielded the 30 T cell receptor beta chains listed below, sequenced in a study of cytomegalovirus exposure and HLA in healthy donors. Use of 60 Vbeta and 13 Jbeta primers characterized the PCR. Clones were read by immunoSEQ multiplex PCR, and TCRdb kept only the in-frame ones, dropping some. The data contain about 140,000 clones, about 76% of them singletons. Material for sequencing was PBMCs. Receptors originate from a female donor in good health and CMV-seronegative.

The chain has TRBV18 and TRBJ2-3; D gene ambiguous. The V end was cut by 2 bases, the J end by 1 base, with 10 bases between. The germline gives CDR1 KGHSH, CDR2 LQKENI. The CDR3 sequence is 15 residues long. This chain's CDR3 is CASSPNLLGTDTQYF. As DNA, the CDR3 is TGTGCCAGCTCACCAAACCTTTTAGGCACAGATACGCAGTATTTT. Based on the CDR3 plus reference TRBV18 and TRBJ2-3, the full variable domain is NAGVMQNPRHLVRRRGQEARLRCSPMKGHSHVYWYRQLPEEGLKFMVYLQKENIIDESGMPKERFSAEFPKEGPSILRIQQVVRGDSAAYFCASSPNLLGTDTQYFGPGTRLTVL.

The chain has TRBV12-2 and TRBJ2-1; the listed D gene, TRBD1, was not tested against the DNA. TRBV12-2 is listed as a pseudogene. This CDR3 has 17 amino acids. The CDR3 sequence: CASRFYYRESSYNEQFF. For the CDR3, the DNA is TGTGCAAGTCGCTTTTACTACAGGGAGAGCTCCTACAATGAGCAGTTCTTC.

The rearrangement joins TRBV11-3 to TRBJ2-5, with TRBD2 identical over 7 bases. The trim removed 0 bases at V and 3 bases at J, leaving 4 bases unmatched. Germline values: CDR1 SGHNT, CDR2 YENEEA. The CDR3 covers 15 residues. The CDR3 sequence is CASSLDGLAEETQYF. CDR3 nucleotides: TGTGCCAGCAGCTTAGATGGGCTAGCGGAAGAGACCCAGTACTTC.

This clone was counted only a few times. The chain combines TRBV7-9 with TRBJ1-4, with D unresolved. Trimming removed 5 bases from V and 8 bases from J, with 18 bases in between. The CDR3 covers 15 residues. Germline CDR1 SEHNR, CDR2 FQNEAQ (reference sequence). The CDR3 reads CASSTTGSRGEKLFF. CDR3 DNA sequence: TGTGCCAGCAGCACTACCGGCTCCAGAGGGGAAAAACTGTTTTTT.

This clone was counted between two and nine times. The chain links TRBV7-8 to TRBJ1-1, with 9 bases aligning to TRBD1. The CDR3 sequence is 16 residues long. The V segment lost 4 bases and the J segment 5 bases; nucleotides outside the gene matches: 11. Germline assignment: CDR1 SGHVS and CDR2 FQNEAQ. DNA for the CDR3: TGTGCCAGCAGCTCATCCCGGGACAGGGTAGGGACTGAAGCTTTCTTT. Translated, it gives CASSSSRDRVGTEAFF.

This clone has only a few counts. The CDR3 DNA sequence: TGCGCCAGCAGCCAAGGGGTCGGGAGCAGCACAGATACGCAGTATTTT. Translating gives CASSQGVGSSTDTQYF. V is TRBV4-1 and J is TRBJ2-3; perhaps TRBD2 as D (6 bases). Per the germline V gene, CDR1 is MGHRA and CDR2 is YSYEKL. Deletions cut 1 base from V and 0 bases from J, with 11 bases between. CDR3 length: 16 amino acids.

The J gene is TRBJ1-1, the V gene TRBV4-1; D may be TRBD1 (6 bases). V was pared by 4 bases and J by 3 bases, with 9 bases between. Germline CDR1 MGHRA, CDR2 YSYEKL. The CDR3 consists of 13 residues. The CDR3 loop reads CASSLHRDTEAFF. DNA for the CDR3: TGCGCCAGCAGCCTACACAGGGACACTGAAGCTTTCTTT.

A single count supports this clone. The chain combines TRBV28 with TRBJ2-6; TRBD1 agrees at 11 bases. CDR1 MDHEN and CDR2 SYDVKM come from the germline V gene. V was pared by 5 bases and J by 4 bases, with 7 bases of the junction left unmatched. This CDR3 comprises 17 residues. In DNA form, the CDR3 reads TGTGCCAGCAGTGTCGGACAGGGGGCTTGGGGGGCCAACGTCCTGACTTTC. It codes for CASSVGQGAWGANVLTF.

The chain couples TRBV7-2 to TRBJ2-5; D perhaps matches TRBD1 (5 bases). V lost 8 bases, J lost 2 bases, and 12 bases lay in between. Germline V gives CDR1 SGHTA, CDR2 FQGNSA. This CDR3 has 13 residues. CDR3 in DNA: TGTGCCAGCTCGAGACAGACACAAGAGACCCAGTACTTC. The encoded protein is CASSRQTQETQYF.

This clone has a handful of counts. The rearrangement uses TRBV6-5 and TRBJ1-1, with TRBD1 matching over 7 bases. The germline V gene has CDR1 MNHEY and CDR2 SVGAGI. This CDR3 spans 14 amino acids. Trimming at V came to 6 bases and at J to 1 base, leaving 5 bases not matched to a gene. The CDR3 is CASSLQGRNTEAFF. In DNA form, the CDR3 reads TGTGCCAGCAGCCTACAGGGGAGGAACACTGAAGCTTTCTTT.

This clone was counted only a few times. This chain joins TRBV5-4 and TRBJ2-7; the match to TRBD2 covers 7 bases. After removal of 4 bases from V and 4 bases from J, the junction contained 8 bases not matched to a gene. This CDR3 region has 14 residues. The V gene's germline CDR1 is SGHNT and CDR2 YYREEE (reference sequence). CDR3 bases: TGTGCCAGCAGCGCCGGGACTAATAGGTACGAGCAGTACTTC. Translation gives CASSAGTNRYEQYF.

The chain combines TRBV6-5 with TRBJ1-6; D is unresolved. Trimming left V 0 bases short and J 7 bases short, with 10 bases between. Germline CDR1 is MNHEY and CDR2 is SVGAGI. The CDR3 totals 15 residues. CDR3 protein: CASSYSYEGNSPLHF. The CDR3, as DNA: TGTGCCAGCAGTTACTCGTACGAGGGCAATTCACCCCTCCACTTT.

The chain combines TRBV2 with TRBJ2-3; TRBD2 matches 9 bases. CDR1 is SNHLY and CDR2 is FYNNEI in the germline V gene. The CDR3 is 14 amino acids. V trimming: 6 bases; J trimming: 1 base; junction bases outside the gene matches: 2. CDR3 region: CASREREGTDTQYF. CDR3 DNA: TGTGCCAGCAGGGAGCGGGAGGGCACAGATACGCAGTATTTT.

The chain has TRBV19 and TRBJ1-2, with D hard to call. In germline, CDR1 is LNHDA, CDR2 SQIVND (reference sequence). V was shortened by 4 bases and J by 5 bases, with 17 bases between the two germline ends. This CDR3 comprises 15 residues. This CDR3 is CASSTPPPGAYGYTF. CDR3 nucleotides: TGTGCCAGTAGTACCCCACCCCCTGGTGCGTATGGCTACACCTTC.

This clone was seen more than once but under ten times. The gene calls are TRBV9 and TRBJ2-1, with D uncertain. The CDR3 contains 12 residues. Trimming left V 0 bases short and J 8 bases short, with 6 bases between. CDR1 SGDLS and CDR2 YYNGEE come from the germline V gene. The CDR3 DNA reads TGTGCCAGCAGCGTAGTTAGCCATGAGCAGTTCTTC. This gives the protein CASSVVSHEQFF.

The chain couples TRBV7-9 to TRBJ1-2; 7 bases line up with TRBD1. V gave up 6 bases and J gave up 8 bases; unmatched junction bases: 3. Germline CDR1 reads SEHNR; CDR2 reads FQNEAQ (reference sequence). The length of the CDR3 is 11 residues. The CDR3 nucleotides read TGTGCCAGCAGTCGACAGGGAGGCTACACCTTC. Translation gives CASSRQGGYTF.

This clone showed up just a few times. This chain connects TRBV4-1 to TRBJ1-2, with 7 bases matching TRBD1. After removal of 6 bases from V and 8 bases from J, the junction contained 12 bases not matched to a gene. This CDR3 spans 14 amino acids. Germline values: CDR1 MGHRA, CDR2 YSYEKL. CDR3 DNA sequence: TGCGCCAGCAGGCGAGGTCAGGGGGTAGGAGGCTACACCTTC. It encodes CASRRGQGVGGYTF.

The V call is TRBV7-6, the J call TRBJ2-1; 14 bases line up with TRBD2. The CDR3 consists of 16 residues. CDR1 SGHVS and CDR2 FNYEAQ come from the germline V gene. The V and J ends lost 4 bases and 6 bases, in that order; junction bases with no gene match: 5. The CDR3 nucleotides read TGTGCCAGCAGCTCGCGAGGGACTAGCGGGAGCAATGAGCAGTTCTTC. It specifies CASSSRGTSGSNEQFF.

This rearrangement joins TRBV19 to TRBJ1-5; maybe TRBD1 (6 bases). Germline values: CDR1 LNHDA, CDR2 SQIVND (reference sequence). The CDR3 runs 15 residues. V lost 3 bases and J 4 bases, leaving 13 bases between the germline ends. The DNA of the CDR3 is TGTGCCAGTAGTATCTGGGGGGGCTCTAATCAGCCCCAGCATTTT. Its protein product is CASSIWGGSNQPQHF.

This chain joins TRBV7-2 and TRBJ1-5, with D possibly being TRBD1 (5 bases). The CDR3 consists of 15 residues. In germline, CDR1 is SGHTA, CDR2 FQGNSA. Trimming shortened V by 0 bases and J by 7 bases, and 13 bases separated the two germline ends. CDR3 region: CASSLAGGGGQPQHF. The CDR3 bases are TGTGCCAGCAGCTTAGCGGGGGGGGGAGGCCAGCCCCAGCATTTT.

The rearrangement uses TRBV11-2 and TRBJ1-2, with D unresolved. There are 14 residues in the CDR3. Germline V lookup: CDR1 SGHAT, CDR2 FQNNGV. The V end lost 1 base, the J end lost 2 bases, and 8 bases lay between the germline ends. In DNA form, the CDR3 reads TGTGCCAGCAGCTTAGGGGCCAGGAACTATGGCTACACCTTC. Amino acids: CASSLGARNYGYTF.

The chain uses TRBV5-1 and TRBJ2-2; 7 nucleotides match TRBD2. The CDR3 totals 13 residues. Per germline, CDR1 SGHRS and CDR2 YFSETQ. V shed 4 bases, J shed 8 bases, and the junction held 5 bases outside the gene matches. The CDR3 coding sequence is TGCGCCAGCAGCGCGGGAGTACTGGGGGAGCTGTTTTTT. Translating gives CASSAGVLGELFF.

V is TRBV29-1 and J is TRBJ1-1; D uncertain. The germline V gene has CDR1 SQVTM and CDR2 ANQGSEA. The V and J ends lost 5 bases and 0 bases respectively, with 10 bases between them. This CDR3 region has 13 residues. For the CDR3, the DNA is TGCAGCGTTTTGCACAACATGAACACTGAAGCTTTCTTT. Translated, it gives CSVLHNMNTEAFF.

This chain joins TRBV15 and TRBJ2-1, with TRBD2 identical over 14 bases. From germline, CDR1 is LNHNV and CDR2 YYDKDF (reference sequence). The CDR3 totals 16 residues. The V and J ends lost 4 bases and 6 bases, in that order; junction bases with no gene match: 5. CDR3 region: CATSTGTSGSSNEQFF. CDR3 nucleotides: TGTGCCACCAGCACCGGGACTAGCGGGAGCTCCAATGAGCAGTTCTTC.

V is TRBV5-4 and J is TRBJ2-3; D possibly corresponds to TRBD2 (5 bases). Germline V gene sequence: CDR1 SGHNT, CDR2 YYREEE (reference sequence). V lost 4 bases, J lost 9 bases, and 27 bases lay in between. This CDR3 has 17 residues. The CDR3 here is CASSPEGAGSLSCTQYF. The CDR3 nucleotides read TGTGCCAGCAGCCCCGAGGGTGCAGGCTCTTTATCTTGCACGCAGTATTTT.

A single count supports this clone. J is TRBJ2-5 and V is TRBV6-1; D is perhaps TRBD1 (6 bases). The CDR3 spans 15 residues. Germline CDR1 reads MNHNS; CDR2 reads SASEGT. Between the trimmed V and J ends, which lost 2 bases and 0 bases, there was a span of 10 bases. The CDR3 loop is CASSEYSGDQETQYF. In DNA, the CDR3 is TGTGCCAGCAGTGAATATTCAGGGGACCAAGAGACCCAGTACTTC.

The V and J genes are TRBV4-1 and TRBJ1-5; 7 nucleotides align to TRBD1. The CDR3 covers 15 residues. V trimming: 2 bases; J trimming: 2 bases; junction bases outside the gene matches: 3. The V gene's germline CDR1 is MGHRA and CDR2 YSYEKL. CDR3 coding DNA: TGCGCCAGCAGCCAATCCGGACAGGGCAATCAGCCCCAGCATTTT. Its translation: CASSQSGQGNQPQHF.

This clone was counted a few times. This sequence joins TRBV5-6 and TRBJ2-7; 8 bases are a match to TRBD2. The CDR3 totals 13 residues. Per germline, CDR1 SGHDT and CDR2 YYEEEE. J lost 6 bases, V lost 1 base, and 3 bases had no gene match. The CDR3 spells CASSLTSGGEQYF. As DNA, the CDR3 is TGTGCCAGCAGCTTGACTAGCGGAGGCGAGCAGTACTTC.

This sequence joins TRBV28 and TRBJ1-2; the D is unclear. V gave up 2 bases and J gave up 7 bases, with 17 bases separating them. The CDR3 runs to 15 residues. Germline CDR1 MDHEN, CDR2 SYDVKM. This chain's CDR3 is CASSLDEDLGSGYTF. CDR3 DNA: TGTGCCAGCAGTTTAGACGAAGACCTAGGTTCTGGCTACACCTTC.

The rearrangement joins TRBV7-2 to TRBJ2-3; the D is unclear. The CDR3 sequence is 15 residues long. Germline V CDR1 and CDR2: SGHTA, FQGNSA. V lost 5 bases and J 4 bases, leaving 16 bases between the germline ends. Here the CDR3 reads CASSPRGDGADTQYF. In nucleotides, the CDR3 is TGTGCCAGCAGCCCCAGAGGAGACGGCGCAGATACGCAGTATTTT.